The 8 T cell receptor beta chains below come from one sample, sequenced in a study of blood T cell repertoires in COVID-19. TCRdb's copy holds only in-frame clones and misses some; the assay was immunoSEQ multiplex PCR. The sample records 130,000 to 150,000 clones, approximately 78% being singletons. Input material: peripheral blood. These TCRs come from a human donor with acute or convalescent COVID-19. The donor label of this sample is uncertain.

This chain's CDR3 is CAWEDRLIETQYF. The CDR3 coding sequence is TGTGCCTGGGAAGACAGGCTCATCGAGACCCAGTACTTC. The chain couples TRBV30 to TRBJ2-5, with a weak D call TRBD1 (6 bases). CDR1 and CDR2 (germline): GTSNPN, SVGIG (reference sequence). The CDR3 sequence is 13 residues long. V lost 5 bases, J lost 5 bases, and 15 bases lay in between.

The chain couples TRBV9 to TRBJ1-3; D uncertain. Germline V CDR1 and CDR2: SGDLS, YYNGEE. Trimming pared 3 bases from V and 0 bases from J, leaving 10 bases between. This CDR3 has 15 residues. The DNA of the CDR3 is TGTGCCAGCAGCGCGGAGGCTTACTCTGGAAACACCATATATTTT. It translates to CASSAEAYSGNTIYF.

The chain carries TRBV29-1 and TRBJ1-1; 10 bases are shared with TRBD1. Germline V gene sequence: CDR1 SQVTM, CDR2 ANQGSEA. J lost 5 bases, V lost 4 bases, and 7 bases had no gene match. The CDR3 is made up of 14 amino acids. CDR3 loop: CSVGVGDRGTEAFF. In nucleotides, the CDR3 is TGCAGCGTTGGCGTGGGGGACAGGGGAACTGAAGCTTTCTTT.

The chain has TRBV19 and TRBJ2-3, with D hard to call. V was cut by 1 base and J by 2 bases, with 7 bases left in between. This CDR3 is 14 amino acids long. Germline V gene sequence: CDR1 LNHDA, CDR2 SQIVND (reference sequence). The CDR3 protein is CASSIGGYTDTQYF. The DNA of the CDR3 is TGTGCCAGTAGTATAGGAGGATACACAGATACGCAGTATTTT.

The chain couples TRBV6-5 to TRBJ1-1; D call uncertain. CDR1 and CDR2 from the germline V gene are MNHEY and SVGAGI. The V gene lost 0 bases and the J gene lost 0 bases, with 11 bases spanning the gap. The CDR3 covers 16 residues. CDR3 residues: CASSYSRMPMNTEAFF. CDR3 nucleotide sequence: TGTGCCAGCAGTTACTCCAGAATGCCCATGAACACTGAAGCTTTCTTT.

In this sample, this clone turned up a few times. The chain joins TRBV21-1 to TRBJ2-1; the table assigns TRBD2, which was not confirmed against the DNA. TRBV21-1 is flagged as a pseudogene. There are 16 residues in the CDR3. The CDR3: CASSWLGGPGYNEQFF. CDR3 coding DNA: TGTGCCAGCAGCTGGCTGGGGGGGCCCGGGTACAATGAGCAGTTCTTC.

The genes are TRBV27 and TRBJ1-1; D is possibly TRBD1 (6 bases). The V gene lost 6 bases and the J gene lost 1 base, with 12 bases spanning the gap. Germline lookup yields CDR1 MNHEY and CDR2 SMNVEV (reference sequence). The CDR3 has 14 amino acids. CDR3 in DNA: TGTGCCAGCAGGCAATCACAGGGGAACACTGAAGCTTTCTTT. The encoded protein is CASRQSQGNTEAFF.

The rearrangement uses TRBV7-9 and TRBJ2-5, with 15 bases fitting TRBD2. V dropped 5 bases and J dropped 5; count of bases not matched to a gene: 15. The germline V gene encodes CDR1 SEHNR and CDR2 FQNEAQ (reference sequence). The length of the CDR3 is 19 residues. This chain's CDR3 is CASSRGTSGGHSRSETQYF. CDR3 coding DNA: TGTGCCAGCAGCCGAGGGACTAGCGGGGGGCATAGCCGATCTGAGACCCAGTACTTC.